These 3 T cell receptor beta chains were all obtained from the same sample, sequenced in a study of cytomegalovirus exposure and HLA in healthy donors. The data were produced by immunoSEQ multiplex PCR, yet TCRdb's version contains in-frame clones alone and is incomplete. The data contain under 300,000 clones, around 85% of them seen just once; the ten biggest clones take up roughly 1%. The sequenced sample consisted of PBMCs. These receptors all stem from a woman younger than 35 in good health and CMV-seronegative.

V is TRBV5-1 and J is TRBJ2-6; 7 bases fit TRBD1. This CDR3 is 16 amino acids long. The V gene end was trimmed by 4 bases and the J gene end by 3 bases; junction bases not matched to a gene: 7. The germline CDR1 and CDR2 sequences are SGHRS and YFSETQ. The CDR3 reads CASSENRGGGANVLTF. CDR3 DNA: TGCGCCAGCAGCGAGAACAGGGGCGGTGGGGCCAACGTCCTGACTTTC.

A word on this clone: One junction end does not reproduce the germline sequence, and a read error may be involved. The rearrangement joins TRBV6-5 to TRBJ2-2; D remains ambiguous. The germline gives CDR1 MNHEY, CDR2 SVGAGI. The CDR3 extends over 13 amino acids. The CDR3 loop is CASNPSNSGELFF. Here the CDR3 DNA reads TGTGCCAGCAACCCCAGTAACAGCGGGGAGCTGTTTTTT.

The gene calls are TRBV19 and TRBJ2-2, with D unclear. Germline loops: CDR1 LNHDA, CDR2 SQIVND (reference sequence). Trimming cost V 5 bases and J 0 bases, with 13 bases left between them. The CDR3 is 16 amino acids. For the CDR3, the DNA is TGTGCCAGTAGTTCTTACAGTCCGGCGAACACCGGGGAGCTGTTTTTT. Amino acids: CASSSYSPANTGELFF.